This T cell receptor (beta chain) is from a study of identical twins. A single record per CDR3 protein comes from TCRdb applying MiXCR to the 5' RACE reads. The sample carries about 470,000 distinct CDR3 sequences, 24% recorded once. The CDR3 sequence is 14 residues long. The V end lost 7 bases, the J end lost 2 bases, and 15 bases lay between the germline ends. From germline, CDR1 is LNHDA and CDR2 SQIVND (reference sequence). This sample also belongs to another study, concerning T cells expressing NK-cell markers. Turning to that study: The study sequenced eight donors, seven HCMV-seropositive and one seronegative. HCMV specificity of the expanded NKG2C+ T cell clones stayed unclear.

V and J are TRBV19 and TRBJ2-7; a weak D match, TRBD1 (5 bases). The TCR sequence derives from a woman aged 18-29 years in good health. The sequenced sample consisted of CD4+ T cells sorted from blood. The chain's CDR3 is CASTHRGAPYEQYF. The CDR3 region has the DNA TGTGCCAGTACCCACCGTGGGGCCCCCTACGAGCAGTACTTC.